What follows are 20 T cell receptor beta chains derived from one specimen sequenced in a study of beta chain features in type 1 diabetes. These receptors' targets are unknown. The authors reverse transcribed all of the isolated RNA, so sequencing captured expressed TCRB transcripts. The data were produced by immunoSEQ multiplex PCR, yet TCRdb's version contains in-frame clones alone and is incomplete. The table shows 600,000 to 750,000 clones, with around 12% occurring only once. General observations from the study: All four CD4+ subsets from Type 1 diabetes patients carried moderately but significantly shorter TCRB CDR3s.

Sequencing used naive CD4+ T cells from blood. Receptor source: a man aged 25-40 years with type 1 diabetes.

This clone appeared a few times. V is TRBV2 and J is TRBJ1-5; D is ambiguous. CDR3 length: 13 residues. The V and J ends lost 4 bases and 2 bases respectively, with 6 bases between them. Germline CDR1 and CDR2: SNHLY and FYNNEI. In DNA, the CDR3 is TGTGCCAGCAGTGTGTGGGGCAATCAGCCCCAGCATTTT. Residues: CASSVWGNQPQHF. The complete variable domain, with remaining parts taken from reference TRBV2 and TRBJ1-5, reads EPEVTQTPSHQVTQMGQEVILRCVPISNHLYFYWYRQILGQKVEFLVSFYNNEISEKSEIFDDQFSVERPDGSNFTLKIRSTKLEDSAMYFCASSVWGNQPQHFGDGTRLSIL.

The J gene is TRBJ1-1, the V gene TRBV7-2, with TRBD1 matching 8 bases. CDR3 length: 14 amino acids. Germline CDR1 and CDR2: SGHTA and FQGNSA. V lost 5 bases, J lost 11 bases, and 13 bases stayed unmatched. The CDR3 spells CASSPQGARWEAFF. Here the CDR3 DNA reads TGTGCCAGCAGCCCCCAGGGGGCCCGCTGGGAGGCTTTCTTT.

Concerning this clone itself: Other DNA sequences in this specimen translate into the identical CDR3. The genes are TRBV28 and TRBJ2-7; tentatively, D is TRBD1 (5 bases). Looked up from germline, CDR1 is MDHEN and CDR2 is SYDVKM. The CDR3 is 12 amino acids. V shed 4 bases and J shed 4 bases, with 8 bases lying between them. In nucleotides, the CDR3 is TGTGCCAGCAGTTCCCCAGGGTACGAGCAGTACTTC. It yields the protein CASSSPGYEQYF.

This chain joins TRBV25-1 and TRBJ1-1, with no clear D. The V gene's germline CDR1 is MGHDK and CDR2 SYGVNS. The CDR3 length is 14 residues. V was clipped by 4 bases and J by 0 bases, with 9 bases between them. The DNA for the CDR3 is TGTGCCAGCAGTGCCGCGACGGTGAACACTGAAGCTTTCTTT. Residues: CASSAATVNTEAFF.

This clone was counted a single time. The rearrangement uses TRBV18 and TRBJ1-2; 8 bases align to TRBD1. This CDR3 spans 15 amino acids. Germline-derived CDR1 and CDR2 are KGHSH and LQKENI. V gave up 0 bases and J gave up 7 bases; unmatched junction bases: 7. The CDR3 sequence: CASSPPQGAKGGYTF. Written as DNA, the CDR3 is TGTGCCAGCTCACCACCGCAGGGGGCGAAAGGTGGCTACACCTTC.

The chain couples TRBV6-6 to TRBJ2-7, with D uncertain. Trimming pared 1 base from V and 3 bases from J, leaving 7 bases between. Germline V gives CDR1 MNHNY, CDR2 SVGAGI (reference sequence). The CDR3 length is 13 residues. DNA for the CDR3: TGTGCCAGCAGTTACTTCGGAAACTACGAGCAGTACTTC. Amino acids: CASSYFGNYEQYF.

The rearrangement joins TRBV14 to TRBJ2-3, with D maybe TRBD1 (5 bases). This CDR3 has 17 residues. Trimming stripped 5 bases from V and 0 bases from J, with 18 bases between. The germline CDR1 and CDR2 sequences are SGHDN and FVKESK. In nucleotides, the CDR3 is TGTGCCAGCAGCTGGGGAATGGGGCCAGGGAGCACAGATACGCAGTATTTT. Its translation is CASSWGMGPGSTDTQYF.

J is TRBJ2-7 and V is TRBV7-9; D ambiguous. Trimming cost V 0 bases and J 3 bases, with 3 bases left between them. The CDR3 has 12 residues. Looked up from germline, CDR1 is SEHNR and CDR2 is FQNEAQ (reference sequence). The CDR3 nucleotides are TGTGCCAGCAGCTTAGCGTTCTACGAGCAGTACTTC. Its translation is CASSLAFYEQYF.

This clone has more than one count but fewer than ten. This chain connects TRBV6-6 to TRBJ1-5; maybe TRBD1 (6 bases). The length of the CDR3 is 15 residues. The V gene's germline CDR1 is MNHNY and CDR2 SVGAGI (reference sequence). Deletions cut 6 bases from V and 7 bases from J, with 19 bases between. The CDR3 spells CASSRWGRGGQPQHF. The CDR3, as DNA: TGTGCCAGCAGCCGGTGGGGCAGGGGTGGACAGCCCCAGCATTTT.

The V gene is TRBV14, the J gene TRBJ2-3; D not certain. The CDR3 runs 12 residues. Germline CDR1 and CDR2: SGHDN and FVKESK. The V and J ends lost 0 bases and 7 bases respectively, with 5 bases between them. The CDR3 nucleotides are TGTGCCAGCAGCCAAGAGTCCCATACGCAGTATTTT. It encodes CASSQESHTQYF.

This clone was seen more than once but under ten times. Distinct nucleotide sequences in the sample also encode this CDR3. DNA of the CDR3: TGCGCCAGCAGCTTTACCGGGACCTCCGGCTACGAGCAGTACTTC. It is translated as CASSFTGTSGYEQYF. V and J are TRBV5-1 and TRBJ2-7; D assignment may be TRBD1 or TRBD2 (5 bases each). The CDR3 is made up of 15 amino acids. V gave up 2 bases and J gave up 3 bases, with 15 bases separating them. Germline-derived CDR1 and CDR2 are SGHRS and YFSETQ.

This clone turned up a few times. The rearrangement joins TRBV2 to TRBJ1-2; unclear D gene. From germline, CDR1 is SNHLY and CDR2 FYNNEI. Trimming removed 8 bases from V and 1 base from J, with 11 bases in between. This CDR3 contains 13 residues. CDR3 sequence reads: CASAQSLNYGYTF. CDR3 DNA sequence: TGTGCCAGCGCGCAGAGCCTTAACTATGGCTACACCTTC.

Only a few counts were recorded for this clone. This sequence joins TRBV5-1 and TRBJ1-2; tentatively, D is TRBD1 (5 bases). The germline V gene has CDR1 SGHRS and CDR2 YFSETQ. There are 16 residues in the CDR3. V was clipped by 4 bases and J by 3 bases, with 19 bases between them. The CDR3 DNA reads as TGCGCCAGCAGCCCGACAGCAAGGGGAAGTGACTATGGCTACACCTTC. It translates to CASSPTARGSDYGYTF.

This clone showed up just a few times. This sequence joins TRBV2 and TRBJ2-5, with D possibly being TRBD2 (6 bases). V lost 6 bases and J 4 bases, leaving 12 bases between the germline ends. Germline CDR1 is SNHLY and CDR2 is FYNNEI. This CDR3 region has 13 residues. In DNA form, the CDR3 reads TGTGCCAGCAGGGGGACGGAGGGAGAGACCCAGTACTTC. As protein: CASRGTEGETQYF.

This clone has only a few counts. The chain is built from TRBV27 and TRBJ2-3; D possibly uses TRBD1 or TRBD2 (5 bases each). V shed 7 bases and J shed 2 bases, with 13 bases lying between them. CDR1 is MNHEY and CDR2 is SMNVEV in the germline V gene (reference sequence). This CDR3 is 14 amino acids long. The CDR3 DNA reads TGTGCCAGCACGTCGGGGCAATTCACAGATACGCAGTATTTT. It yields the protein CASTSGQFTDTQYF.

This clone was detected a few times. The rearrangement links TRBV9 to TRBJ2-2; D is undetermined. The CDR3 totals 12 residues. Germline V gene lookup returns CDR1 SGDLS and CDR2 YYNGEE. Between the trimmed V and J ends, which lost 6 bases and 3 bases, there was a span of 6 bases. This CDR3 reads CASMGYTGELFF. Here the CDR3 DNA reads TGTGCCAGCATGGGGTACACCGGGGAGCTGTTTTTT.

This chain connects TRBV11-3 to TRBJ2-5; D is unclear. This CDR3 comprises 12 residues. CDR1 and CDR2 from the germline V gene are SGHNT and YENEEA. V lost 6 bases to trimming and J lost 2 bases, with 7 bases between them. The CDR3 protein is CASRLSQETQYF. CDR3 coding DNA: TGTGCCAGCAGGCTATCTCAAGAGACCCAGTACTTC.

The chain uses TRBV5-1 and TRBJ1-3, with no clear D. The CDR3 runs 16 residues. With 0 bases removed from V and 2 bases from J, the gap between germline ends came to 12 bases. Germline CDR1 reads SGHRS; CDR2 reads YFSETQ. CDR3 region: CASSLAIGSAGNTIYF. The CDR3 region has the DNA TGCGCCAGCAGCTTGGCGATCGGGAGCGCTGGAAACACCATATATTTT.

CDR3 DNA sequence: TGTGCCAGCAGCCGAGGGACAGATCAGCCCCAGCATTTT. This encodes CASSRGTDQPQHF. This chain uses TRBV7-2 with TRBJ1-5; 7 bases match TRBD1. Germline CDR1 is SGHTA and CDR2 is FQGNSA. The CDR3 extends over 13 amino acids. The V segment lost 5 bases and the J segment 5 bases; nucleotides outside the gene matches: 3.

This clone has a handful of counts. The rearrangement joins TRBV6-6 to TRBJ2-1, with D unclear. Germline lookup yields CDR1 MNHNY and CDR2 SVGAGI (reference sequence). Trimming took off 5 bases at V and 1 base at J, with 9 bases between the two ends. The CDR3 spans 14 residues. The CDR3 DNA follows: TGTGCCAGCAGTATTCTAGGATCCTACAATGAGCAGTTCTTC. Translation: CASSILGSYNEQFF.